What follows describes a single T cell receptor beta chain. Its antigen remains unknown. These data are taken from a study of identifying expanded T cells in peripheral blood. Broader study findings: Two-week clone count variance significantly increased as total template count grew. Technical replicates showed approximately 1.2 changed clones; two weeks about 16; four weeks 19.

The trim removed 3 bases at V and 4 bases at J, leaving 2 bases unmatched. Germline V CDR1 and CDR2: KGHSH, LQKENI. The CDR3 contains 14 residues. No infections or other immune events were documented during collection. Sequencing used immunoSEQ multiplex PCR; TCRdb keeps in-frame clones, though not all of them. The sample holds about 80,000 clones, approximately 90% seen once. The sample consisted of blood. This chain uses TRBV18 with TRBJ2-5; TRBD1 matches at 10 bases. This TCR derives from a person aged 18 to 70 in good health. CDR3: CASSPTGGAETQYF. The CDR3 DNA sequence: TGTGCCAGCTCACCGACAGGGGGCGCAGAGACCCAGTACTTC.